A selection of T cell receptor beta chains follows, all from one sample in a study of CD8 T cells in ankylosing spondylitis. TCRdb re-derived calls from the 5' RACE reads in MiXCR, one entry per CDR3 protein. The sample includes some 250,000 distinct CDR3 sequences, around 9.2% of them seen just once. The sequenced sample consisted of blood, either unsorted or a sorted T cell fraction (not recorded which). These TCRs come from a male donor with ankylosing spondylitis or in good health (not recorded which). The CDR3 runs from the conserved cysteine through the conserved F or W. D genes are given only for firm matches. Clone size appears in some rows only: once, few, many, or a class for an expanded clone.

>TRBJ2-1|TRBV5-1|many|TRBD2
CASSQSGGPNNEQFF
TGCGCCAGCAGCCAATCGGGAGGGCCTAACAATGAGCAGTTCTTC
>TRBJ2-1|TRBV5-1|few|TRBD2
CASSLWTGGGNEQFF
TGCGCCAGCAGCTTGTGGACCGGGGGGGGGAATGAGCAGTTCTTC
>TRBJ1-2|TRBV11-2|few|.
CASSRLGGAQDRGYTF
TGTGCCAGCAGCCGCCTCGGAGGGGCCCAGGATCGAGGCTACACCTTC
>TRBJ1-1|TRBV20-1|many|.
CSARPFIRGGFTEAFF
TGCAGTGCTAGACCCTTCATAAGGGGGGGCTTCACTGAAGCTTTCTTT
>TRBJ2-5|TRBV29-1|.|TRBD1
CSLGDRAGQYF
TGCAGCCTCGGCGACAGGGCCGGGCAGTACTTC
>TRBJ2-1|TRBV7-9|many|TRBD2
CASSLGGDEQFF
TGTGCCAGCAGCTTGGGGGGGGATGAGCAGTTCTTC
>TRBJ2-3|TRBV3-1|.|TRBD2
CASTQDGPGTSGASTDTQYF
TGTGCCAGCACCCAAGATGGTCCCGGGACTAGCGGGGCTAGCACAGATACGCAGTATTTT
>TRBJ2-4|TRBV20-1|few|TRBD1
CSARDAQGGKNIQYF
TGCAGTGCTAGAGATGCACAGGGGGGAAAAAACATTCAGTACTTC
>TRBJ2-1|TRBV5-5|many|TRBD2
CASTMGLAASYNEQFF
TGTGCCAGCACCATGGGACTAGCGGCCTCCTACAATGAGCAGTTCTTC
>TRBJ2-5|TRBV19|.|.
CASSIGGGETQYF
TGTGCCAGTAGTATAGGGGGTGGAGAGACCCAGTACTTC
>TRBJ2-5|TRBV7-2|few|.
CASSSGLLRETQYF
TGTGCCAGCAGTTCGGGGCTTCTTCGAGAGACCCAGTACTTC
>TRBJ1-2|TRBV20-1|many|.
CSARSEWGYTF
TGCAGTGCTAGATCCGAGTGGGGCTACACCTTC
>TRBJ2-1|TRBV30|many|TRBD2
CAWRLAGGYNEQFF
TGTGCCTGGAGACTAGCGGGAGGATACAATGAGCAGTTCTTC
>TRBJ2-5|TRBV29-1|few|.
CSVEGGGLNQETQYF
TGCAGCGTTGAAGGGGGTGGGCTGAACCAAGAGACCCAGTACTTC
>TRBJ1-1|TRBV3-1|many|.
CASSQGVQPSEAFF
TGTGCCAGCAGCCAAGGGGTACAACCCTCTGAAGCTTTCTTT
>TRBJ1-1|TRBV29-1|many|.
CSVENSNTEAFF
TGCAGCGTTGAAAATAGTAACACTGAAGCTTTCTTT